The clone carrying this T cell receptor beta chain was found many times. The data were taken from a study of neurological immune-mediated disorders. Source material was 2 million unsorted PBMCs, stored at -80 °C in RNAlater. Each TCR transcript was tagged with a 10-nucleotide random UMI during 5'RACE. In TCRdb, the 5' RACE reads were re-called with MiXCR into one record per CDR3 protein. The profile shows about 79,000 distinct CDR3 sequences, 13% to 15% of them singletons. Material for sequencing was PBMCs. The TCR sequence derives from a woman aged 45 to 65 in good health.

The CDR3 here is CAISEGSGQGTDTQYF. The CDR3 DNA is TGTGCCATCAGTGAGGGCTCCGGACAGGGCACAGATACGCAGTATTTT. The rearrangement uses TRBV10-3 and TRBJ2-3; 7 nucleotides align to TRBD1. CDR1 is ENHRY, CDR2 SYGVKD, per germline. The CDR3 extends over 16 amino acids. V trimming: 2 bases; J trimming: 1 base; junction bases outside the gene matches: 6.